This section outlines one TCR beta chain sequence together with its context. The antigen is unknown. The PCR had 60 Vbeta and 13 Jbeta primers. Repertoires were generated with immunoSEQ multiplex PCR, while TCRdb's copy carries only in-frame clones and drops some. The sample has 100,000 to 150,000 clones, 60% to 80% seen once. The sample belongs to a study of cytomegalovirus exposure and HLA in healthy donors. The overall study: Genotyping of about 400 donors showed that over 65% belonged to the Caucasian-associated ancestry cluster.

The CDR3 is made up of 16 amino acids. Trimming stripped 3 bases from V and 3 bases from J, with 18 bases between. Germline CDR1 reads MGHRA; CDR2 reads YSYEKL. Study findings and constraints: Presence/absence analyses assumed roughly uniform sequencing depth across donors. In a later analysis, CMV-associated beta chains were mostly HLA-associated, it appeared.

The chain combines TRBV4-1 with TRBJ2-7; TRBD1 might be the D (6 bases). The receptor's source is a male donor in good health and CMV-seronegative. Sequencing was done on a sample of PBMCs. The CDR3 is CASSHPPQDRNYEQYF. DNA for the CDR3: TGCGCCAGCAGCCATCCACCCCAGGACAGAAACTACGAGCAGTACTTC.